The rows below give T cell receptor beta chains drawn from one sample of a study of Graves' ophthalmopathy and Graves' hyperthyroidism. MiXCR was run by TCRdb on the multiplex PCR reads, yielding one entry per CDR3 protein. The table lists about 1.2 million distinct CDR3 sequences, 35% to 45% of them singletons. What was sequenced was peripheral blood or thyroid tissue (not recorded which). Receptor source: an adult man with Graves' hyperthyroidism. The CDR3 runs from the conserved cysteine through the conserved F or W. The order of the fields is D gene, J gene, V gene, clone size, CDR3 DNA, CDR3 protein. D genes are given only for firm matches. Only part of the rows carry a size: once, few, many, or a class if the clone is expanded.

NA TRBJ1-4 TRBV6-5 NA TGTGCCAGCAGTTACAGCGGCAGGGGTTTT CASSYSGRGF
NA TRBJ1-2 TRBV2 few TGTGCCACCCCTTCGGGATGGAACTATGGCTACACCTTC CATPSGWNYGYTF
NA TRBJ2-7 TRBV7-9 many TGTGCCAGCAGCTCCCGGGACAAAAGCTACGAGCAGTACTTC CASSSRDKSYEQYF
TRBD1 TRBJ1-4 TRBV2 few TGTGCCAGCAGCTGGGACAGGGACGGAGAAAAACTGTTTTTT CASSWDRDGEKLFF
TRBD1 TRBJ2-5 TRBV10-3 NA TGTGCCATCAGGGGACAGGGGTTTGGAGGAGAGACCCAGTACTTC CAIRGQGFGGETQYF
TRBD2 TRBJ2-7 TRBV10-1 many TGCGCCAGCAGATATAGCGGGAGGAAGCCCTACGAGCAGTACTTC CASRYSGRKPYEQYF
NA TRBJ1-2 TRBV29-1 few TGCAGCGTTGATTTTGCAGGATACTATGGCTACACCTTC CSVDFAGYYGYTF
NA TRBJ1-6 TRBV10-3 NA TGTGCCATCAGAATGCCGCCTCGTCTCAGGGGATCACCCCTCCACTTT CAIRMPPRLRGSPLHF
TRBD1 TRBJ1-1 TRBV11-2 many TGTGCCAGCAGCACTTACAGGGGGAAGAACACTGAAGCTTTCTTT CASSTYRGKNTEAFF
NA TRBJ2-7 TRBV20-1 NA TGCAGTGCAAACCACAGGGTAGACCTCTACGAGCAGTACTTC CSANHRVDLYEQYF
NA TRBJ2-7 TRBV29-1 many TGCAGCGTTGAAGAAGGAGGGACCTACGAGCAGTACTTC CSVEEGGTYEQYF
TRBD1 TRBJ1-4 TRBV4-3 NA TGCGCCAGCAGCCAAAAATCCGGGACAGCAAATGAAAAACTGTTTTTT CASSQKSGTANEKLFF
NA TRBJ2-7 TRBV20-1 many TGCAGTGCTTCCCCGTGGAGCTCCTACGAGCAGTACTTC CSASPWSSYEQYF
NA TRBJ2-5 TRBV25-1 many TGTGCCAGCAGTGAACCCGGACAGACAGAAGAGACCCAGTACTTC CASSEPGQTEETQYF
NA TRBJ2-2 TRBV20-1 NA TGCAGTGCTATCAACCCAGGGGGGCAGGACACCGGGGAGCTGTTTTTT CSAINPGGQDTGELFF
TRBD1 TRBJ1-1 TRBV7-8 NA TGTGCCAGCAGCTTAAGGGGACAGGTGAAAGGCAGGCGCCATGTCACTGAAGCTTTCTTT CASSLRGQVKGRRHVTEAFF
NA TRBJ1-6 TRBV2 many TGTGCCAGCGGCAGGGACGCGAATTCACCCCTCCACTTT CASGRDANSPLHF
NA TRBJ2-6 TRBV7-9 NA TGTGCCAGCAGCTTGCCACTGAACTCTGGGGCCAACGTCCTGACTTTC CASSLPLNSGANVLTF
TRBD1 TRBJ2-2 TRBV19 many TGTGCCAGTTTCCATGGGACAGGGGTTTCCGGGGAGCTGTTTTTT CASFHGTGVSGELFF
TRBD2 TRBJ2-5 TRBV28 NA TGTGCCAGCAGTCGGAGGAGCGGGAGTGTAAGGGAGACCCAGTACTTC CASSRRSGSVRETQYF
TRBD1 TRBJ2-7 TRBV7-2 few TGTGCCAGCAGCTTAGACAGGACAGGGTGGTCCTACGAGCAGTACTTC CASSLDRTGWSYEQYF
TRBD1 TRBJ2-5 TRBV6-6 many TGTGCCAGCAGCGCCCGGGACAGCAGTCAAGAGACCCAGTACTTC CASSARDSSQETQYF
NA TRBJ1-1 TRBV10-3 many TGTGCCATCCGCGTAGACAGGACGAACACTGAAGCTTTCTTT CAIRVDRTNTEAFF
NA TRBJ2-5 TRBV4-1 few TGCGCCAGCAGCCGTGACAGAGCCACCCAAGAGACCCAGTACTTC CASSRDRATQETQYF
NA TRBJ2-1 TRBV29-1 few TGCAGCGTTTCCGGGGACTACAATGAGCAGTTCTTC CSVSGDYNEQFF
NA TRBJ2-6 TRBV19 many TGTGCCAGTAATGGGAGGGGGTCCTCTGGGGCCAACGTCCTGACTTTC CASNGRGSSGANVLTF
NA TRBJ1-2 TRBV25-1 NA TGTGCCACCAACCAGGCTCCTATACAGGGCCCCTATGGCTACACCTTC CATNQAPIQGPYGYTF
TRBD1 TRBJ2-7 TRBV7-9 many TGTGCCAGCAGCTTAAGACAGGGTCAAACCTACGAGCAGTACTTC CASSLRQGQTYEQYF
TRBD2 TRBJ2-7 TRBV5-1 NA TGCGCCAGTTGGGAGGGAGCGTCTGGCGACGAGCAGTACTTC CASWEGASGDEQYF
TRBD1 TRBJ2-5 TRBV9 few TGTGCCAGCAGCGTAGCCGGGACAGAGCAAGAGACCCAGTACTTC CASSVAGTEQETQYF
NA TRBJ2-5 TRBV5-6 NA TGTGCCAGCAGCTTCAGACTAGGTTACCAAGAGACCCAGTACTTC CASSFRLGYQETQYF
NA TRBJ2-5 TRBV2 NA TGTGCCAGCTCTCAGGGAGAAATGGAGACCCAGTACTTC CASSQGEMETQYF
NA TRBJ1-2 TRBV12-3/TRBV12-4 few TGTGCCAGCAGTTTAAGGGCGAAGCTCCGCACCTATGGCTACACCTTC CASSLRAKLRTYGYTF
TRBD2 TRBJ2-5 TRBV29-1 NA TGCAGCGCGGCGGGACTAGCGGGACAAATACAAGAGACCCAGTACTTC CSAAGLAGQIQETQYF
NA TRBJ2-7 TRBV4-3 many TGCGCCAGCAGCCAAGACTCTACCAGCTCCTACGAGCAGTACTTC CASSQDSTSSYEQYF
NA TRBJ1-5 TRBV4-3 many TGCGCCAGCAGCCAAGGTATAGGGCGGACTCAGCCCCAGCATTTT CASSQGIGRTQPQHF
TRBD1 TRBJ2-2 TRBV10-3 NA TGTGCCATCAGTCAGGGACAGGGACGGAACACCGGGGAGCTGTTTTTT CAISQGQGRNTGELFF
TRBD2 TRBJ2-5 TRBV20-1 once TGCAGTGCTAGAGCCCGACTAGCGGGAGGACTTCCAGGAGAGACCCAGTACTTC CSARARLAGGLPGETQYF
TRBD2 TRBJ2-7 TRBV7-9 NA TGTGCCAGCAGCTTACGGGGCAGCAGGACTAGCGGGAGGACCTCCGGTTTTTACGAGCAGTACTTC CASSLRGSRTSGRTSGFYEQYF
TRBD1 TRBJ2-7 TRBV6-6 NA TGTGCCAGCAGCCCAATGACAGGGATTTACGAGCAGTACTTC CASSPMTGIYEQYF
NA TRBJ2-5 TRBV7-9 NA TGTGCCAGCAGCTTAGGAGTGGGACCGACCCCCGGGGAGACCCAGTACTTC CASSLGVGPTPGETQYF
TRBD1 TRBJ2-7 TRBV25-1 many TGTGCCAGCAGTGAATATGGACAGGGATCCTACGAGCAGTACTTC CASSEYGQGSYEQYF
NA TRBJ1-3 TRBV4-1 few TGCGCCAGCAGCCAAGATGGACGGTACTCTGGAAACACCATATATTTT CASSQDGRYSGNTIYF
NA TRBJ1-2 TRBV7-2 many TGTGCCAGCACCTTGCTAGGGGGGGAGTCGCGGTACGGCTACACCTTC CASTLLGGESRYGYTF
TRBD2 TRBJ2-5 TRBV10-3 many TGTGCCATCAGTGAGGAGCGTGAGCGGGGAAGAGTACGGGGGACCCAGTACTTC CAISEERERGRVRGTQYF
NA TRBJ1-1 TRBV24-1 many TGTGCCACCAGTGATGGGGACACTGAAGCTTTCTTT CATSDGDTEAFF
TRBD2 TRBJ2-7 TRBV4-1 few TGCGCCAGCAGCCAATTCGTTAGCGGGAGTCTCTCTTACGAGCAGTACTTC CASSQFVSGSLSYEQYF